Given below is one TCR beta chain in context. There are a few counts of this clonotype. What this receptor recognizes is not known. Nothing much larger sits one base from this clone, and base qualities are not available. These data come from a study of T-cell reconstitution after alpha-beta-depleted transplantation in children (dated by TCRdb to about 2016). In the study overall: Using TCR repertoire profiling, the study quantitatively followed how T-cell immune reconstitution unfolded in children after TCRalphabeta/CD19-depleted allogeneic hematopoietic cell transplantation. Summary of the overall study and its limitations: The apparently early alphabetaT-cell count recovery about two months after transplant was reportedly dependent on only several hundred rapidly expanded clones derived from non-depleted graft cells. The frequencies of hyperexpanded clones fell over the following months, and after one year, T-cell counts and TCRbeta diversity were mostly attributed to newly produced T cells. The high TCRbeta diversity at day 60 in some patients was ascribed to recipient T cells and intrathymic progenitors that had survived conditioning.

In the paper's terms, the treatment or condition label means: allogeneic hematopoietic cell transplantation with graft depleted of TCRalphabeta T cells and CD19 B cells. TCRalphabeta/CD19-depleted allogeneic hematopoietic cell grafts were given to the transplant recipients, all of whom were children. Library construction relied on PCR. Sequencing used an Illumina HiSeq 2500. Molecular barcoding was employed in the preparation of TCR libraries, with unique molecular identifiers being used to normalize TCRbeta repertoire quantification. Clones were called with MiXCR by TCRdb after fastp trimmed the public reads at Q25, and only in-frame beta chains were retained. Merged by CDR3 protein, the rows form single entries marked with the most common genes and DNA. The sample has 530,000 or so distinct CDR3 sequences on record, roughly 30% of them singletons. The ten largest clones take up less than 40% of the sample.

The sample was PBMCs, taken before TCRalphabeta/CD19-depleted stem cell transplant. The TCR sequence derives from a boy in the first two years of life with Wiskott-Aldrich syndrome, due to receive a stem cell transplant.

The bases are TGCGCCAGCAGCTTTAATCATCGGGGGGCTTTATCCTACAATGAGCAGTTCTTC. This gives the protein CASSFNHRGALSYNEQFF. The chain uses TRBV5-1 and TRBJ2-1; the D gene is possibly TRBD2, with 7 bases matching. V lost 2 bases and J lost 1 base; the stretch between them is 19 bases long. The germline V gene provides CDR1 SGHRS and CDR2 YFSETQ. The CDR3, from cysteine to phenylalanine, totals 18 residues. Kept here is only the CDR3 DNA, which spans 54 bases and is read in frame from base 1. The full variable domain, with segments outside the CDR3 supplied by the reference TRBV5-1 and TRBJ2-1 proteins, appears as KAGVTQTPRYLIKTRGQQVTLSCSPISGHRSVSWYQQTPGQGLQFLFEYFSETQRNKGNFPGRFSGRQFSNSRSEMNVSTLELGDSALYLCASSFNHRGALSYNEQFFGPGTRLTVL.